This T cell receptor (beta chain) was identified during a study of shared clonotypes between healthy human individuals. Background on the study: A donor's plate count was three for CD4 naive and three for CD4 memory; CD8 naive had two and CD8 memory one.

The repertoire was sequenced with immunoSEQ multiplex PCR; TCRdb's copy has only in-frame clones and lacks some. The sample records approximately 2.5 million clones, 90% to 95% being singletons. Trimming cost V 1 base and J 8 bases, with 11 bases left between them. CDR3 length: 14 amino acids. CDR1 SGHDN and CDR2 FVKESK come from the germline V gene. A word on this clone: The antigen remains unidentified.

The study's findings and limits: Roughly 5% of naive CD4 clonotypes were shared across a handful of donors. Across subsets, estimated richness was generally greater for naive than for memory populations.

This TCR was recovered from a man aged 18 to 30 in good health. Sequencing was done on a sample of naive CD4+ T cells sorted from blood. Subset reported: CD45RA+ positively selected. The chain combines TRBV14 with TRBJ2-2; D ambiguous. The CDR3 here is CASSQVAIGGELFF. The CDR3 DNA follows: TGTGCCAGCAGCCAAGTGGCTATTGGAGGGGAGCTGTTTTTT.